This T cell receptor beta chain was recovered during a study of neurological immune-mediated disorders. This clonotype was counted ten times or more. TCRdb independently ran MiXCR on the 5' RACE reads; one entry per CDR3 protein. The repertoire holds over 15,000 distinct CDR3 sequences, with roughly 22% as singletons. The germline V gene has CDR1 MDHEN and CDR2 SYDVKM. There are 15 residues in the CDR3. V gave up 4 bases and J gave up 4 bases; unmatched junction bases: 2. J is TRBJ2-1 and V is TRBV28; 12 nucleotides line up with TRBD2. Sequencing used PBMCs. This clonotype was sampled from a man aged 50 to 60 in good health. This CDR3 reads CASSYGLAGYNEQFF. The CDR3 nucleotides read TGTGCCAGCAGTTACGGACTAGCGGGGTACAATGAGCAGTTCTTC.